This T cell receptor beta chain was captured in a study of T-cell reconstitution after alpha-beta-depleted transplantation in children. This clonotype came up a few times. The junction had 11 bases not matched to a gene; V was cut back by 5 bases and J by 6 bases. The CDR3 is 15 amino acids. Germline V gene lookup returns CDR1 SEHNR and CDR2 FQNEAQ (reference sequence). The authors prepared the TCRbeta library with unique molecular identifiers. In TCRdb, the PCR reads were re-called with MiXCR into one record per CDR3 protein. This table holds 250,000 to 350,000 distinct CDR3 sequences, around 9.6% found once.

The TCR comes from a human donor who donated a stem cell graft to a child with SCID. The sequences come from PBMCs from the stem cell graft donor, collected from the stem cell graft. The J gene is TRBJ2-3, the V gene TRBV7-9, with 7 bases that match TRBD2. CDR3 in amino acids: CASSMGPLGGDTQYF. CDR3 DNA: TGTGCCAGCAGCATGGGACCCCTCGGGGGGGATACGCAGTATTTT.